This T cell receptor (beta chain) was recovered during a study of T-cell memory formation after mild COVID-19. Study-level information: TCR clusters showed largely donor specificity.

The germline gives CDR1 DFQATT, CDR2 SNEGSKA (reference sequence). CDR3 length equals 17 residues. The V segment lost 0 bases and the J segment 7 bases; nucleotides outside the gene matches: 18. TCRdb re-derived calls from the 5' RACE reads in MiXCR, one entry per CDR3 protein. The sample yields under 150,000 distinct CDR3 sequences, about a sixth seen once. As to this clonotype: What it binds is unknown.

Study-wide points: CD4+ contracting clones lay mainly in CM and EM, CD8+ ones in EMRA. Proof of SARS-CoV-2 specificity was absent for the second-wave clones that crested on day 37.

V is TRBV20-1 and J is TRBJ2-7, with 7 bases matching TRBD1. The sequenced sample consisted of PBMCs or a T cell subset sorted from them (not recorded which). The source is an adult woman who had mild COVID-19 (a few samples of this study predate the infection). Cell type and time point are not known. DNA for the CDR3: TGCAGTGCTAGAGACATTCGTTCGGGACAGTACAGAGGGGAGCAGTACTTC. This codes for CSARDIRSGQYRGEQYF.